This TCR beta chain was identified during a study of shared clonotypes between healthy human individuals. Study findings and constraints: Deeper or shallower sequencing was expected to change how clonotypes are shared among donors. Against clonotypes common to all four donors, non-shared ones had lower generation probabilities.

In germline, CDR1 is SGHNT, CDR2 YYREEE (reference sequence). This CDR3 comprises 14 residues. V was cut by 1 base and J by 3 bases, with 10 bases left in between. Details on this clone: Its antigen is as yet unknown.

CD4+ cells yielded CD45RA+ naive and CD45RA-negative memory subsets. The table came from immunoSEQ multiplex PCR; TCRdb's copy has only in-frame clones and leaves some out. Of about 2.5 million clones listed, 92% are singletons. The rearrangement joins TRBV5-4 to TRBJ1-2; tentative D call: TRBD1 (5 bases). The sample taken for sequencing was naive CD4+ T cells from PBMCs. Subset here: CD45RA+ positively selected. This clonotype was sampled from a man younger than 30 in good health. Some clones in this sample may be carry-over from other donors' samples. This CDR3 reads CASSLPRVDYGYTF. For the CDR3, the DNA is TGTGCCAGCAGCTTGCCCAGGGTTGACTATGGCTACACCTTC.